These T cell receptor beta chains were read from a single sample in a study of blood T cell repertoires in COVID-19. Assay used: immunoSEQ multiplex PCR; TCRdb lists only in-frame clones, some missing. The repertoire holds tens of thousands of clones, with 80% to 90% as singletons. Sequenced sample: peripheral blood. The receptors come from a woman aged 45-60 years with acute or convalescent COVID-19. Each CDR3 is given with its conserved first and last residue. Each record gives: J gene, D gene, clone size, V gene, CDR3 DNA, CDR3 protein. D genes are given only for firm matches. Clone size is shown for a subset of rows, as once, few, many or a class of expanded clone.

J: TRBJ2-2; D: -; size: -; V: TRBV11-2; DNA: TGTGCCAGCAGCTTAGCGTACACCGGGGAGCTGTTTTTT; CDR3: CASSLAYTGELFF
J: TRBJ2-1; D: TRBD1; size: -; V: TRBV7-2; DNA: TGTGCCAGCAGCTTTGGACAGGGGTCCTACAATGAGCAGTTCTTC; CDR3: CASSFGQGSYNEQFF
J: TRBJ2-5; D: TRBD1; size: -; V: TRBV18; DNA: TGTGCCAGCTCACCGGGACAGGTTCAAGAGACCCAGTACTTC; CDR3: CASSPGQVQETQYF
J: TRBJ1-6; D: TRBD1; size: few; V: TRBV27; DNA: TGTGCCAGCAGCACGGACAGGGGGATAAATTCACCCCTCCACTTT; CDR3: CASSTDRGINSPLHF
J: TRBJ1-4; D: -; size: -; V: TRBV23-1; DNA: TGCGCCAGCAGTCGTCCTCACCGGGAGGTGAGGGAAAAACTGTTTTTT; CDR3: CASSRPHREVREKLFF
J: TRBJ2-1; D: -; size: -; V: TRBV12-3/TRBV12-4; DNA: TGTGCCAGCAGGACAGGACAGCTGACCTTCTTC; CDR3: CASRTGQLTFF
J: TRBJ1-3; D: -; size: -; V: TRBV5-4; DNA: TGTGCCAGCAGCTCAGAAAGAAACACCATATATTTT; CDR3: CASSSERNTIYF
J: TRBJ1-5; D: -; size: -; V: TRBV27; DNA: TGTGCCAGCAGTTGGGGGCCCCTAGGGCTCAATCAGCCCCAGCATTTT; CDR3: CASSWGPLGLNQPQHF
J: TRBJ1-2; D: TRBD1; size: -; V: TRBV7-3; DNA: TGTGCCAGCAGGACCCCGGGACAGGGTTTTGGCTACACCTTC; CDR3: CASRTPGQGFGYTF
J: TRBJ1-2; D: -; size: -; V: TRBV3-1/TRBV3-2; DNA: TGTGCCAGCAGCCAAGCCGGGGAACTCTATGGCTACACCTTC; CDR3: CASSQAGELYGYTF
J: TRBJ1-1; D: TRBD1; size: -; V: TRBV19; DNA: TGTGCCCGATCGGTGGGGACAGACGACACTGAAGCTTTCTTT; CDR3: CARSVGTDDTEAFF
J: TRBJ2-7; D: TRBD2; size: -; V: TRBV5-1; DNA: TGCGCCAGCAGCTTGGGCGGGAGACATTACTCCTACGAGCAGTACTTC; CDR3: CASSLGGRHYSYEQYF
J: TRBJ1-2; D: -; size: -; V: TRBV28; DNA: TGTGCCAGCAGATGGGAGTATGGCTACACCTTC; CDR3: CASRWEYGYTF
J: TRBJ2-7; D: TRBD1; size: -; V: TRBV9; DNA: TGTGCCAGCAGCCCCCGGACAGGGAACGACGAGCAGTACTTC; CDR3: CASSPRTGNDEQYF
J: TRBJ1-2; D: TRBD1; size: -; V: TRBV19; DNA: TGTGCCAGTAGTATCCCAGGGACAGGATTGAATGGCTACACCTTC; CDR3: CASSIPGTGLNGYTF
J: TRBJ2-7; D: TRBD1; size: -; V: TRBV19; DNA: TGTGCCAGCCGCAAGACAGGGGGCCCCTCGGGGGAGCAGTACTTC; CDR3: CASRKTGGPSGEQYF
J: TRBJ1-5; D: -; size: once; V: TRBV18; DNA: TGTGCCAGCTGCAGGGATGCTTATAGCAATCAGCCCCAGCATTTT; CDR3: CASCRDAYSNQPQHF
J: TRBJ2-7; D: TRBD2; size: few; V: TRBV19; DNA: TGTGCCAGTAGTATAGCTAGCGGGACTCGCTCCTACGAGCAGTACTTC; CDR3: CASSIASGTRSYEQYF
J: TRBJ2-1; D: -; size: -; V: TRBV28; DNA: TGTGCCAGCTTTCATGGCTCCTTGAGGGAGCAGTTCTTC; CDR3: CASFHGSLREQFF
J: TRBJ2-5; D: TRBD2; size: -; V: TRBV7-3; DNA: TGTGCCAGCAGCCCCATTCCGTTAGAGGAGCGGGAGGGCCGGGAGACCCAGTACTTC; CDR3: CASSPIPLEEREGRETQYF
J: TRBJ2-1; D: TRBD2; size: few; V: TRBV2; DNA: TGTGCCAGCAGTGGGACTAGCGGGAGGAATGAGCAGTTCTTC; CDR3: CASSGTSGRNEQFF
J: TRBJ2-1; D: TRBD2; size: -; V: TRBV19; DNA: TGTGCCAGTAGTATCTCTAGCGGGAGTCCCGGTGAGCAGTTCTTC; CDR3: CASSISSGSPGEQFF
J: TRBJ1-2; D: -; size: -; V: TRBV6-5; DNA: TGTGCCAGCAGTTACGCGGCAAGGGGTGGCTACACCTTC; CDR3: CASSYAARGGYTF
J: TRBJ1-1; D: -; size: -; V: TRBV6-2/TRBV6-3; DNA: TGTGCCAGCAGTTTGACAGGACAAGCTGAAGCTTTCTTT; CDR3: CASSLTGQAEAFF
J: TRBJ2-7; D: -; size: -; V: TRBV12-3/TRBV12-4; DNA: TGTGCCAGCAGCCTCGGACAGTCCTTCACGCAGTACTTC; CDR3: CASSLGQSFTQYF
J: TRBJ1-1; D: TRBD1; size: -; V: TRBV2; DNA: TGTGCCAGCACCTTGTCAGGGGGCGGTGTGAACACTGAAGCTTTCTTT; CDR3: CASTLSGGGVNTEAFF
J: TRBJ1-2; D: -; size: -; V: TRBV5-6; DNA: TGTGCCAGCAGCCCTATTTACATGAGCGAGGGCTACACCTTC; CDR3: CASSPIYMSEGYTF
J: TRBJ2-6; D: TRBD2; size: -; V: TRBV27; DNA: TGTGCCAGCAGTTTATCCGGTGGGACTAGCGGGATACGGGCCAACGTCCTGACTTTC; CDR3: CASSLSGGTSGIRANVLTF
J: TRBJ1-4; D: -; size: -; V: TRBV6-6; DNA: TGTGCCAGCAGTATACCCGCTCGGGGAGGGAATGAAAAACTGTTTTTT; CDR3: CASSIPARGGNEKLFF
J: TRBJ1-1; D: TRBD1; size: -; V: TRBV27; DNA: TGTGCCAGCTCATCTCAGGGGGTCGACACTGAAGCTTTCTTT; CDR3: CASSSQGVDTEAFF
J: TRBJ2-3; D: TRBD2; size: -; V: TRBV10-3; DNA: TGTGCCATCAAAGGGGAGCGGGATAGCACAGATACGCAGTATTTT; CDR3: CAIKGERDSTDTQYF
J: TRBJ1-3; D: -; size: -; V: TRBV10-1; DNA: TGCGCCAGCAGTTCTTACTCTGGAAACACCATATATTTT; CDR3: CASSSYSGNTIYF
J: TRBJ1-5; D: -; size: -; V: TRBV7-8; DNA: TGTGCCAGCAGCTCCGGACTGGCACAGCCCCAGCATTTT; CDR3: CASSSGLAQPQHF
J: TRBJ1-1; D: TRBD1; size: -; V: TRBV28; DNA: TGTGCCAGCAGTTCAAACAGGGGTCCGGACACTGAAGCTTTCTTT; CDR3: CASSSNRGPDTEAFF
J: TRBJ2-5; D: -; size: -; V: TRBV4-1; DNA: TGCGCCAGCAGCCTAGGGGACTCGGGGGAGACCCAGTACTTC; CDR3: CASSLGDSGETQYF
J: TRBJ2-2; D: -; size: -; V: TRBV28; DNA: TGTGCCAGCAGTTTACAGGGAATTTGGGGCGGGGAGCTGTTTTTT; CDR3: CASSLQGIWGGELFF
J: TRBJ2-5; D: TRBD1; size: once; V: TRBV5-8; DNA: TGTGCCAGCAGCGGGGGACAGGGTAAAGAGACCCAGTACTTC; CDR3: CASSGGQGKETQYF
J: TRBJ1-2; D: -; size: -; V: TRBV10-3; DNA: TGTGCCACCGGGCGTATAGGAGGTGGCTACACCTTC; CDR3: CATGRIGGGYTF
J: TRBJ1-5; D: -; size: few; V: TRBV6-2/TRBV6-3; DNA: TGTGCCAGCAGTTATGGAGAGCATCAGCCCCAGCATTTT; CDR3: CASSYGEHQPQHF
J: TRBJ2-1; D: TRBD2; size: once; V: TRBV30; DNA: TGTGCCCCGCAAGCGGGACTCTCGGGGGGGGAGCAGTTCTTC; CDR3: CAPQAGLSGGEQFF
J: TRBJ2-7; D: -; size: -; V: TRBV2; DNA: TGTGCCAGCACCTCAATCTCGGGGAACGAGCAGTACTTC; CDR3: CASTSISGNEQYF
J: TRBJ2-7; D: TRBD1; size: -; V: TRBV19; DNA: TGTGCCAGTAGTGACCGGGACAGGGAACACGAGCAGTACTTC; CDR3: CASSDRDREHEQYF
J: TRBJ1-2; D: -; size: -; V: TRBV18; DNA: TGTGCCAGCTCAGTGGGGAGTGCAGATGGCTACACCTTC; CDR3: CASSVGSADGYTF
J: TRBJ2-7; D: TRBD1; size: -; V: TRBV5-5; DNA: TGTGCCAGCAGTTTAACGACAGGGAGCTCCTACGAGCAGTACTTC; CDR3: CASSLTTGSSYEQYF
J: TRBJ2-7; D: TRBD1; size: -; V: TRBV28; DNA: TGTGCCAGCAGTGATCCGGGACAGGTTCCCTACGAGCAGTACTTC; CDR3: CASSDPGQVPYEQYF
J: TRBJ2-3; D: TRBD2; size: -; V: TRBV6-2/TRBV6-3; DNA: TGTGCCAGCAGTAAACTTTTAGCGGGAGCGGTCACAGATACGCAGTATTTT; CDR3: CASSKLLAGAVTDTQYF
J: TRBJ1-6; D: -; size: -; V: TRBV28; DNA: TGTGCCAGCAGGCAAGGGGTTTCACCCCTCCACTTT; CDR3: CASRQGVSPLHF
J: TRBJ1-3; D: -; size: -; V: TRBV21-1; DNA: TGTGCCAGCCGCGTCGAGCCCTCTGGAAACACCATATATTTT; CDR3: CASRVEPSGNTIYF
J: TRBJ1-2; D: -; size: -; V: TRBV5-1; DNA: TGCGCCAGCAGCTTGTCGGGGGGCTATGGCTACACCTTC; CDR3: CASSLSGGYGYTF
J: TRBJ1-2; D: TRBD1; size: -; V: TRBV5-4; DNA: TGTGCCAGCAGCCTCGGGACAGAAGTTGGCTACACCTTC; CDR3: CASSLGTEVGYTF
J: TRBJ2-3; D: -; size: -; V: TRBV14; DNA: TGTGCCAGCAGCCAGGGGACAACACCTAGCACAGATACGCAGTATTTT; CDR3: CASSQGTTPSTDTQYF
J: TRBJ1-1; D: -; size: -; V: TRBV6-5; DNA: TGTGCCAGCAGTTACGGGGGGGTGAGCACTGAAGCTTTCTTT; CDR3: CASSYGGVSTEAFF
J: TRBJ2-7; D: TRBD2; size: -; V: TRBV6-5; DNA: TGTGCCAGCAGTTACTACAGCGGGGCCCACGAGCAGTACTTC; CDR3: CASSYYSGAHEQYF
J: TRBJ1-5; D: -; size: once; V: TRBV5-8; DNA: TGTGCCAGCAGCTACACATCGGGTTCGGAGGACAATCAGCCCCAGCATTTT; CDR3: CASSYTSGSEDNQPQHF